This TCR beta chain was identified during a study of T cell responses to AZD1222 COVID-19 vaccine. Study findings and constraints: Baseline seropositivity characterized only a handful of AZD1222 recipients. Two doses of AZD1222 preceded a rise in Spike-specific TCR breadth and depth.

Using immunoSEQ multiplex PCR, the repertoire was profiled, and TCRdb retains in-frame clones only, with some absent. The sample contains around 140,000 clones, 80% to 95% of which appear only once. Germline-derived CDR1 and CDR2 are SGHAT and FQDESV (reference sequence). The CDR3 length is 15 residues. The V gene lost 0 bases and the J gene lost 10 bases, with 13 bases spanning the gap. As concerns this clone: Its antigen is unknown.

Pooling was applied to second doses at about 4 or about 12 weeks. The specimen comprised peripheral blood, sampled 28 days after the second AZD1222 dose. This receptor was obtained from an adult who received the AZD1222 COVID-19 vaccine. The rearrangement links TRBV11-1 to TRBJ1-6, with D possibly matching TRBD1 (5 bases). The CDR3 nucleotides are TGTGCCAGCAGCTTAGCGGACACGGCGGGGTCACCCCTCCACTTT. Amino acids: CASSLADTAGSPLHF.